This T cell receptor (beta chain) was captured by sequencing in a study of graft-versus-host responses after intestinal transplantation. Study-level information: Transplant recipients had multivisceral, liver-intestinal, or isolated intestinal grafts. Among the recipients, all got anti-thymocyte globulin induction and then tacrolimus and steroids for 3 to 4 years.

Regarding the study as a whole: With peak circulating GvH clone levels came an association with early post-transplant HvG declines. Some GvH clones appeared in ileal mucosa or blood before recipient bone marrow.

CDR1 and CDR2 (germline): SGHRS, YFSETQ. The CDR3 is 14 amino acids. Trimming removed 0 bases from V and 3 bases from J; junction bases left unmatched: 3. Data came from immunoSEQ multiplex PCR; TCRdb stores just in-frame clones and leaves some out. The sample has roughly 120,000 clones; 90% are singletons. On this clone: As yet, its antigen is unknown.

The V call is TRBV5-1, the J call TRBJ2-7; TRBD2 matches 7 bases. The source of this sequence is a human donor who received an intestinal transplant. The sample was unstimulated CD4+ T cells sorted from spleen or lymph node cells, taken before intestinal transplant. This CDR3 reads CASSLGAGVYEQYF. The CDR3 bases are TGCGCCAGCAGCTTGGGGGCGGGAGTCTACGAGCAGTACTTC.